This entry concerns a single T cell receptor beta chain. Its antigen remains unknown. With a much larger clone just one base away, this may be a read error. RNA transcripts gave rise to amplified TCR beta CDR3 regions. Initially, a first-round RT-PCR of the TCR CDR3 employed the HTBI primer set. TCRdb passed the multiplex PCR reads through MiXCR, listing each CDR3 protein once. The data contain over 700,000 distinct CDR3 sequences, about 35% of them singletons. These data belong to a study of T cells in Graves' hyperthyroidism and ophthalmopathy. Diagnoses rested on clinical symptoms, serum thyroxine and TRAb, thyroid ultrasound and orbital computed tomography. Fresh peripheral blood, roughly 9.6 ml, was the source of the PBMCs. Study-wide results and caveats: Most clonotypes that expanded in the thyroid above 0.001 also showed up in blood.

What was sequenced was blood. This receptor was taken from a woman in her thirties or forties with Graves' hyperthyroidism.

The CDR3 nucleotides read TGTGCCAGCAGCTTCTACCCCGTCCACAGCGGCACAACTAATGAAAAACTGTTTTTT. Translated, it gives CASSFYPVHSGTTNEKLFF. The chain recombines TRBV11-2 with TRBJ1-4; no reliable D call. Deletions cut 3 bases from V and 0 bases from J, with 20 bases between. CDR1 SGHAT and CDR2 FQNNGV come from the germline V gene. CDR3 length equals 19 residues. Full variable domain (remainder filled in from reference TRBV11-2 and TRBJ1-4): EAGVAQSPRYKIIEKRQSVAFWCNPISGHATLYWYQQILGQGPKLLIQFQNNGVVDDSQLPKDRFSAERLKGVDSTLKIQPAKLEDSAVYLCASSFYPVHSGTTNEKLFFGSGTQLSVL.